The 27 T cell receptor beta chains below all came from one sample that was sequenced in a study of blood T cells in healthy people across ages. Next came a second PCR, run for roughly 6 to 11 cycles, which used a sample-barcoded 5' primer along with a J-beta primer mix. TCRdb re-called the 5' RACE reads through MiXCR, storing one row per CDR3 protein. The sample carries fewer than 2 million distinct CDR3 sequences, about 39% recorded once. Material: blood. These TCRs come from a human donor in good health.

This chain joins TRBV12-3 or TRBV12-4 and TRBJ2-5; 8 bases agree with TRBD1. CDR3 size: 14 residues. With 4 bases clipped from V and 3 bases from J, the junction kept 4 bases outside the gene matches. CDR3 in DNA: TGTGCCAGCAGTTGGACAGGGTTTGAAGAGACCCAGTACTTC. Translating it yields CASSWTGFEETQYF.

The chain uses TRBV9 and TRBJ1-1; 7 positions agree with TRBD1. This CDR3 contains 16 residues. Per germline, CDR1 SGDLS and CDR2 YYNGEE. V shed 4 bases, J shed 0 bases, and the junction held 9 bases outside the gene matches. CDR3 residues: CASSPRDRIMNTEAFF. The CDR3, as DNA: TGTGCCAGCAGCCCCCGGGACAGAATAATGAACACTGAAGCTTTCTTT.

V is TRBV12-3 or TRBV12-4 and J is TRBJ1-5; D unclear. The CDR3 is 15 amino acids. Trimming cost V 2 bases and J 6 bases, with 14 bases left between them. CDR3 loop: CASSLLGHGSQPQHF. The CDR3 DNA reads as TGTGCCAGCAGTTTACTGGGCCACGGAAGTCAGCCCCAGCATTTT.

This clonotype appeared a few times. This may stem from a read error, because a much larger clone lies one nucleotide away. The V and J genes are TRBV7-9 and TRBJ2-7; no reliable D call. CDR3 length: 12 amino acids. The germline V gene encodes CDR1 SEHNR and CDR2 FQNEAQ (reference sequence). The germline V and J ends were trimmed by 5 bases and 0 bases, with 5 bases remaining between them. CDR3 bases: TGTGCCAGCAGCGTAACCTCCTACGAGCAGTACTTC. Protein product: CASSVTSYEQYF.

This clonotype was seen a single time. Since no conserved phenylalanine or tryptophan closes the CDR3, a read error is the likely cause. J is TRBJ2-7 and V is TRBV9, with TRBD2 matching 10 bases. This CDR3 region has 18 residues. CDR1 is SGDLS, CDR2 YYNGEE, per germline. Trimming removed 0 bases from V and 0 bases from J; junction bases left unmatched: 9. CDR3 region: CASSVGASGGALSYEQYL. In nucleotides, the CDR3 is TGTGCCAGCAGCGTAGGAGCTAGCGGGGGTGCTCTCTCCTACGAGCAGTACTTA.

The V and J genes are TRBV20-1 and TRBJ2-1, with a possible D match to TRBD1 (6 bases). This CDR3 is 13 amino acids long. Trimming left V 6 bases short and J 7 bases short, with 16 bases between. Germline loops: CDR1 DFQATT, CDR2 SNEGSKA (reference sequence). CDR3 sequence (DNA): TGCAGTGCGGGGAACAGGGTGGATAATGAGCAGTTCTTC. It is translated as CSAGNRVDNEQFF.

This clonotype has only a few counts. The V gene is TRBV5-1, the J gene TRBJ2-4; no reliable D call. Trimming shortened V by 2 bases and J by 0 bases, and 9 bases separated the two germline ends. CDR3 length: 15 residues. Germline-derived CDR1 and CDR2 are SGHRS and YFSETQ. The CDR3 sequence: CASSFGSLAKNIQYF. CDR3 nucleotides: TGCGCCAGCAGCTTCGGATCCTTAGCCAAAAACATTCAGTACTTC. The entire variable domain, with the rest obtained from reference TRBV5-1 and TRBJ2-4, is as follows: KAGVTQTPRYLIKTRGQQVTLSCSPISGHRSVSWYQQTPGQGLQFLFEYFSETQRNKGNFPGRFSGRQFSNSRSEMNVSTLELGDSALYLCASSFGSLAKNIQYFGAGTRLSVL.

The chain employs TRBV28 and TRBJ2-1; no firm D call. CDR3 length equals 13 residues. Germline values: CDR1 MDHEN, CDR2 SYDVKM. V was shortened by 6 bases and J by 1 base, with 7 bases between the two germline ends. CDR3 protein: CASRGFSYNEQFF. DNA of the CDR3: TGTGCCAGCAGGGGGTTTTCCTACAATGAGCAGTTCTTC. Drawing the rest from reference TRBV28 and TRBJ2-1, the complete variable domain is DVKVTQSSRYLVKRTGEKVFLECVQDMDHENMFWYRQDPGLGLRLIYFSYDVKMKEKGDIPEGYSVSREKKERFSLILESASTNQTSMYLCASRGFSYNEQFFGPGTRLTVL.

The rearrangement links TRBV20-1 to TRBJ2-7, with 11 positions matching TRBD2. The J call could be wrong; TRBJ2-5 is a better fit for the DNA end. Germline CDR1 and CDR2: DFQATT and SNEGSKA (reference sequence). The CDR3 sequence is 16 residues long. CDR3 amino acids: CSAGRLAGISGETQYF. DNA of the CDR3: TGCAGTGCTGGCCGACTAGCGGGGATATCGGGGGAGACCCAGTACTTC.

The chain joins TRBV11-2 to TRBJ2-1; 8 bases are shared with TRBD2. The V and J ends lost 6 bases and 8 bases, in that order; junction bases with no gene match: 6. The CDR3 contains 13 residues. Germline lookup yields CDR1 SGHAT and CDR2 FQNNGV. CDR3 DNA sequence: TGTGCCAGCAGGTCGGGACTAGTAGATGAGCAGTTCTTC. Amino acids: CASRSGLVDEQFF.

Many counts were recorded for this clonotype. The V and J genes are TRBV29-1 and TRBJ2-1; D possibly corresponds to TRBD1 (6 bases). V dropped 6 bases and J dropped 5 bases, with 20 bases sitting between them. Germline CDR1 SQVTM, CDR2 ANQGSEA. This CDR3 has 15 amino acids. CDR3 region: CSVERQGRWDNEQFF. CDR3 coding DNA: TGCAGCGTGGAGCGGCAGGGGCGGTGGGACAATGAGCAGTTCTTC.

This clonotype has more than one count but fewer than ten. The V gene is TRBV7-9, the J gene TRBJ2-1; TRBD2 agrees at 10 bases. The CDR3 contains 16 residues. The germline V gene has CDR1 SEHNR and CDR2 FQNEAQ (reference sequence). The J segment lost 4 bases and the V segment lost 5 bases, leaving 8 bases of the junction unmatched. This CDR3 reads CASSPRAGGPYNEQFF. The CDR3, as DNA: TGTGCCAGCAGCCCCAGAGCGGGGGGGCCGTACAATGAGCAGTTCTTC. Looking up the rest from reference TRBV7-9 and TRBJ2-1 gives the full variable domain: DTGVSQNPRHKITKRGQNVTFRCDPISEHNRLYWYRQTLGQGPEFLTYFQNEAQLEKSRLLSDRFSAERPKGSFSTLEIQRTEQGDSAMYLCASSPRAGGPYNEQFFGPGTRLTVL.

This chain uses TRBV4-3 with TRBJ1-4, with D uncertain. V was shortened by 2 bases and J by 8 bases, with 18 bases between the two germline ends. This CDR3 has 16 amino acids. The germline V gene encodes CDR1 LGHNA and CDR2 YSLEER. The CDR3 coding sequence is TGCGCCAGCAGCCAAAACCGGGGAGCGGAAGGGGAAAAACTGTTTTTT. Amino acid sequence: CASSQNRGAEGEKLFF.

This clonotype was detected only a few times. The chain carries TRBV4-3 and TRBJ1-5; no firm D call. The CDR3 spans 16 residues. Germline loops: CDR1 LGHNA, CDR2 YSLEER. Trimming took 4 bases from V and 3 from J, leaving 16 bases between them. The CDR3 sequence: CASSPSVGDVNQPQHF. The CDR3 DNA follows: TGCGCCAGCAGCCCCTCCGTAGGCGATGTCAATCAGCCCCAGCATTTT.

This clonotype was detected many times. The genes are TRBV7-2 and TRBJ2-3; D uncertain. Trimming pared 2 bases from V and 5 bases from J, leaving 5 bases between. The CDR3 is 12 amino acids. Germline assignment: CDR1 SGHTA and CDR2 FQGNSA. Written as DNA, the CDR3 is TGTGCCAGCAGCTTAAGAGAAGATACGCAGTATTTT. Protein product: CASSLREDTQYF.

The genes are TRBV12-3 or TRBV12-4 and TRBJ2-1; TRBD1 matches at 7 bases. V gave up 0 bases and J gave up 6 bases; unmatched junction bases: 11. The CDR3 spans 17 residues. CDR3 bases: TGTGCCAGCAGTTTAGCGATTGGGACAGCTCACACCAATGAGCAGTTCTTC. Its protein product is CASSLAIGTAHTNEQFF.

This chain connects TRBV6-2 or TRBV6-3 to TRBJ1-2; 12 bases agree with TRBD1. J lost 3 bases, V lost 6 bases, and 11 bases had no gene match. From germline, CDR1 is MNHEY and CDR2 SVGEGT. The CDR3 is 17 amino acids. The CDR3 reads CASRLRDRGHRDYGYTF. The CDR3 region has the DNA TGTGCCAGCAGACTCCGGGACAGGGGGCATCGGGACTATGGCTACACCTTC.

The V call is TRBV4-3, the J call TRBJ2-2; D is perhaps TRBD1 or TRBD2 (5 bases each). The CDR3 totals 13 residues. Trimming removed 8 bases at V and 5 bases at J, with 12 bases between. Per germline, CDR1 LGHNA and CDR2 YSLEER. The CDR3: CASSKGETGELFF. The CDR3 coding sequence is TGCGCCAGCTCCAAAGGGGAGACCGGGGAGCTGTTTTTT.

Remarks on this clonotype: The germline gene is not matched at one end of the junction; a read error may be the cause. The J gene is TRBJ2-5, the V gene TRBV7-2; the D gene is possibly TRBD1 (6 bases). Judging by the DNA end, TRBJ2-7 fits better; the J call may be wrong. The CDR3 covers 15 residues. Germline values: CDR1 SGHTA, CDR2 FQGNSA. The CDR3, as DNA: TGTGCCAGCAACTTAAGCCTGGACAGTATGAACGAGCAGTACTTC. This codes for CASNLSLDSMNEQYF.

This clonotype has at least ten counts. This sequence joins TRBV3-1 and TRBJ2-7; D is perhaps TRBD1 (5 bases). This CDR3 comprises 14 residues. Trimming took 1 base from V and 6 from J, leaving 13 bases between them. Germline V gives CDR1 LGHDT, CDR2 YNNKEL (reference sequence). CDR3 sequence (DNA): TGTGCCAGCAGCCAAGGGACATCCCGTTTCGAGCAGTACTTC. As protein: CASSQGTSRFEQYF.

This clonotype was seen at least ten times. The rearrangement joins TRBV6-2 or TRBV6-3 to TRBJ2-7; D might be TRBD1 (5 bases). The CDR3 runs 14 residues. Trimming removed 2 bases at V and 2 bases at J, with 10 bases between. Germline V gene sequence: CDR1 MNHEY, CDR2 SVGEGT. CDR3 in amino acids: CASSYPTGTYEQYF. CDR3 DNA: TGTGCCAGCAGTTACCCAACAGGTACCTACGAGCAGTACTTC.

The chain combines TRBV20-1 with TRBJ2-5; a possible D gene is TRBD1 (6 bases). Deletions cut 7 bases from V and 2 bases from J, with 14 bases between. The CDR3 contains 13 residues. CDR1 DFQATT and CDR2 SNEGSKA come from the germline V gene (reference sequence). DNA for the CDR3: TGCAGTGTTAATTCTGGACAGCAAGAGACCCAGTACTTC. Translation: CSVNSGQQETQYF.

There are a few counts of this clonotype. The chain combines TRBV19 with TRBJ1-2, with D maybe TRBD1 (6 bases). V was cut by 7 bases and J by 1 base, with 16 bases left in between. This CDR3 contains 15 residues. The germline CDR1 and CDR2 sequences are LNHDA and SQIVND (reference sequence). CDR3 DNA sequence: TGTGCCAGTAAAGGGGGGCGCTGGGGTAACTATGGCTACACCTTC. Translated: CASKGGRWGNYGYTF.

This chain links TRBV6-1 with TRBJ2-3; D unclear. V was pared by 6 bases and J by 2 bases, with 15 bases between. CDR3 size: 15 residues. Looked up from germline, CDR1 is MNHNS and CDR2 is SASEGT. The CDR3 reads CASRGRIQTTDTQYF. CDR3 DNA: TGTGCCAGCAGGGGTCGGATCCAGACCACAGATACGCAGTATTTT.

The chain has TRBV6-5 and TRBJ2-3; D is possibly TRBD2 (5 bases). This CDR3 is built from 15 residues. Trimming removed 6 bases at V and 0 bases at J, with 13 bases between. The germline gives CDR1 MNHEY, CDR2 SVGAGI. The DNA of the CDR3 is TGTGCCAGCAGCCGACTCGGGATAAGCACAGATACGCAGTATTTT. Amino acid sequence: CASSRLGISTDTQYF.

V and J are TRBV6-6 and TRBJ2-4, with D perhaps TRBD1 (6 bases). With the DNA end fitting TRBJ2-7 better, the J assignment may be wrong. Germline assignment: CDR1 MNHNY and CDR2 SVGAGI (reference sequence). The CDR3 runs to 15 residues. CDR3 loop: CASSRGQRGGYEQYF. The CDR3, as DNA: TGTGCCAGCAGCCGGGGACAACGGGGCGGATACGAGCAGTACTTC.

CDR3 region: CSASSGFNEKLFF. CDR3 in DNA: TGCAGCGCTTCGTCAGGGTTTAATGAAAAACTGTTTTTT. This chain links TRBV20-1 with TRBJ1-4; weak D call: TRBD1 (5 bases). Germline lookup yields CDR1 DFQATT and CDR2 SNEGSKA (reference sequence). The CDR3 runs to 13 residues.